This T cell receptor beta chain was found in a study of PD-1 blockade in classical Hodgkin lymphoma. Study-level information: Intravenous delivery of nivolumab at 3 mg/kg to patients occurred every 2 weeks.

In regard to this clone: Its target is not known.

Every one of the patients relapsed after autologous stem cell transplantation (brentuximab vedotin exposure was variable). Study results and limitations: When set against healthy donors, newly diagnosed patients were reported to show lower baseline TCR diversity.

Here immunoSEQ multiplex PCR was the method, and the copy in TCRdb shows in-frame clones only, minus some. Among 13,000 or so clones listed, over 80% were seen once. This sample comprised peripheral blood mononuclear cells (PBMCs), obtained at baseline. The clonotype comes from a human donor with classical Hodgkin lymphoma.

CDR3 protein: CASYQGSSYNEQFF. DNA of the CDR3: TGTGCCAGCTATCAGGGGAGCTCCTACAATGAGCAGTTCTTC. J is TRBJ2-1 and V is TRBV6-6, with TRBD1 as a possible D gene (6 bases). V was cut by 8 bases and J by 0 bases, with 11 bases left in between. The CDR3 is 14 residues long. Germline-derived CDR1 and CDR2 are MNHNY and SVGAGI (reference sequence).